The next 26 T cell receptor beta chains were all read from a single sample in a study of OX40 agonist ivuxolimab in advanced cancers. Using immunoSEQ multiplex PCR, the repertoire was profiled, and TCRdb retains in-frame clones only, with some absent. The sample consists of some 35,000 clones, approximately 80% of them appearing once. Sequencing used CD4+ or CD8+ T cells sorted from blood, obtained in a trial of the OX40 agonist ivuxolimab. These receptor sequences come from an adult with an advanced solid tumor such as melanoma, head and neck, liver or kidney cancer.

The chain recombines TRBV6-1 with TRBJ2-7; the D gene is possibly TRBD1 (5 bases). Germline V gives CDR1 MNHNS, CDR2 SASEGT. The CDR3 has 13 amino acids. V lost 8 bases to trimming and J lost 2 bases, with 13 bases between them. DNA of the CDR3: TGTGCCAGCGGGGAAGGGGCCCCCTACGAGCAGTACTTC. This encodes CASGEGAPYEQYF.

This chain joins TRBV6-5 and TRBJ2-1; D possibly corresponds to TRBD2 (6 bases). Germline-derived CDR1 and CDR2 are MNHEY and SVGAGI. This CDR3 contains 15 residues. V was cut by 2 bases and J by 6 bases, with 14 bases left in between. The CDR3 sequence: CASSYHGSSINEQFF. The CDR3 DNA reads as TGTGCCAGCAGTTACCACGGGAGCTCAATCAATGAGCAGTTCTTC.

The genes are TRBV28 and TRBJ2-3; D is undetermined. V was clipped by 1 base and J by 2 bases, with 13 bases between them. The CDR3 contains 16 residues. Germline V gene lookup returns CDR1 MDHEN and CDR2 SYDVKM. CDR3 coding DNA: TGTGCCAGCAGTTTATTGGGTTCGAGTCCCACAGATACGCAGTATTTT. It is translated as CASSLLGSSPTDTQYF.

V is TRBV4-2 and J is TRBJ2-5; 9 bases align to TRBD2. Trimming took 1 base from V and 7 from J; bases not matched to a gene: 19. CDR1 LGHNA and CDR2 YNFKEQ come from the germline V gene. This CDR3 spans 19 amino acids. The CDR3 region is CASSQVGREGGEVKRTQYF. The CDR3 DNA reads TGTGCCAGCAGCCAAGTCGGGCGGGAGGGGGGCGAGGTTAAGAGGACCCAGTACTTC.

This clone was counted once. The chain joins TRBV7-2 to TRBJ2-7; D might be TRBD2 (5 bases). The CDR3 consists of 15 residues. Trimming left V 2 bases short and J 3 bases short, with 14 bases between. Per the germline V gene, CDR1 is SGHTA and CDR2 is FQGNSA. CDR3 amino acids: CASSLSVREGYEQYF. CDR3 DNA: TGTGCCAGCAGCTTAAGCGTTCGGGAAGGCTACGAGCAGTACTTC. The whole variable domain, remainder taken from reference TRBV7-2 and TRBJ2-7, is GAGVSQSPSNKVTEKGKDVELRCDPISGHTALYWYRQSLGQGLEFLIYFQGNSAPDKSGLPSDRFSAERTGGSVSTLTIQRTQQEDSAVYLCASSLSVREGYEQYFGPGTRLTVT.

V gene TRBV6-4 combines with J gene TRBJ1-1, with D possibly TRBD1 on 6 matching bases. The CDR3 consists of 15 residues. From germline, CDR1 is MRHNA and CDR2 SNTAGT. V lost 5 bases and J lost 0, with 13 bases in between. CDR3 sequence (DNA): TGTGCCAGCAGTCAGTCCCCAGGGGTGAACACTGAAGCTTTCTTT. It yields the protein CASSQSPGVNTEAFF.

V and J are TRBV28 and TRBJ2-1; no clear D gene. Germline CDR1 MDHEN, CDR2 SYDVKM. Trimming stripped 3 bases from V and 2 bases from J, with 11 bases between. This CDR3 has 15 amino acids. Here the CDR3 reads CASSLPTFTYNEQFF. The CDR3 DNA reads TGTGCCAGCAGTTTGCCAACCTTCACCTACAATGAGCAGTTCTTC.

This clone has just one count. The chain carries TRBV6-5 and TRBJ1-6; D remains unclear. V lost 0 bases, J lost 5 bases, and 8 bases lay in between. Germline assignment: CDR1 MNHEY and CDR2 SVGAGI. The CDR3 extends over 15 amino acids. The CDR3 here is CASSYSLRNNSPLHF. The CDR3 region has the DNA TGTGCCAGCAGTTACTCGCTCAGGAATAATTCACCCCTCCACTTT.

This clone has just a few counts. V and J are TRBV2 and TRBJ1-2; 8 bases line up with TRBD1. Germline V gene sequence: CDR1 SNHLY, CDR2 FYNNEI. This CDR3 region has 13 residues. Trimming at V came to 6 bases and at J to 5 bases, leaving 5 bases not matched to a gene. This chain's CDR3 is CASRGDRGYGYTF. Here the CDR3 DNA reads TGTGCCAGCAGAGGAGACAGGGGTTATGGCTACACCTTC.

Written as DNA, the CDR3 is TGTGCCAGCAGCCGCCGTTCCGGGACTACCTACAATGAGCAGTTCTTC. Translation gives CASSRRSGTTYNEQFF. The genes are TRBV27 and TRBJ2-1; 7 positions match TRBD2. The CDR3 covers 16 residues. V gave up 6 bases and J gave up 2 bases; unmatched junction bases: 10. Germline CDR1 and CDR2: MNHEY and SMNVEV (reference sequence).

The V gene is TRBV7-9, the J gene TRBJ2-3, with TRBD2 matching 9 bases. The CDR3 sequence is 14 residues long. With 5 bases clipped from V and 3 bases from J, the junction kept 3 bases outside the gene matches. Germline V gives CDR1 SEHNR, CDR2 FQNEAQ (reference sequence). CDR3 bases: TGTGCCAGCAGCCCTAGCGGGGTTACAGATACGCAGTATTTT. Encoded protein: CASSPSGVTDTQYF.

V and J are TRBV29-1 and TRBJ1-2; possibly TRBD1 for D (6 bases). The CDR3 consists of 17 residues. CDR1 is SQVTM and CDR2 is ANQGSEA in the germline V gene. With 2 bases removed from V and 3 bases from J, the gap between germline ends came to 22 bases. CDR3 coding DNA: TGCAGCGTTGAATCGGGGGCCCAGGGTGATATTTACTATGGCTACACCTTC. This encodes CSVESGAQGDIYYGYTF.

In this sample, this clone turned up once. The CDR3 coding sequence is TGTGCCAGCAGTCCGGGAAGCTCTGGGGCCAACGTCCTGACTTTC. As protein: CASSPGSSGANVLTF. This chain connects TRBV27 to TRBJ2-6, with D perhaps TRBD2 (5 bases). The CDR3 is made up of 15 amino acids. Germline V gene data show CDR1 as MNHEY and CDR2 as SMNVEV (reference sequence). Deletions cut 5 bases from V and 0 bases from J, with 8 bases between. Looking up the rest from reference TRBV27 and TRBJ2-6 gives the full variable domain: EAQVTQNPRYLITVTGKKLTVTCSQNMNHEYMSWYRQDPGLGLRQIYYSMNVEVTDKGDVPEGYKVSRKEKRNFPLILESPSPNQTSLYFCASSPGSSGANVLTFGAGSRLTVL.

This clone was observed a few times. The V call is TRBV7-9, the J call TRBJ1-3; no clear D gene. V was pared by 4 bases and J by 0 bases, with 10 bases between. The CDR3 consists of 15 residues. Germline assignment: CDR1 SEHNR and CDR2 FQNEAQ (reference sequence). CDR3 protein: CASSSDERSGNTIYF. CDR3 DNA: TGTGCCAGCAGCTCCGATGAACGCTCTGGAAACACCATATATTTT. Based on the CDR3 plus reference TRBV7-9 and TRBJ1-3, the full variable domain is DTGVSQNPRHKITKRGQNVTFRCDPISEHNRLYWYRQTLGQGPEFLTYFQNEAQLEKSRLLSDRFSAERPKGSFSTLEIQRTEQGDSAMYLCASSSDERSGNTIYFGEGSWLTVV.

The rearrangement uses TRBV6-5 and TRBJ2-7; TRBD2 aligns across 14 bases. Germline CDR1 is MNHEY and CDR2 is SVGAGI. This CDR3 spans 16 amino acids. Trimming at V came to 4 bases and at J to 2 bases, leaving 4 bases not matched to a gene. CDR3 sequence reads: CASSSGLAGDTYEQYF. The DNA for the CDR3 is TGTGCCAGCAGTTCGGGACTAGCGGGAGATACCTACGAGCAGTACTTC.

J is TRBJ2-2 and V is TRBV20-1; D unresolved. The CDR3 has 11 residues. V was cut by 5 bases and J by 8 bases, with 9 bases left in between. Germline V lookup: CDR1 DFQATT, CDR2 SNEGSKA (reference sequence). The DNA for the CDR3 is TGCAGTGCTCCCAATGTGGGGGAGCTGTTTTTT. Translated, it gives CSAPNVGELFF.

V is TRBV6-4 and J is TRBJ2-1; 8 bases fit TRBD1. Germline lookup yields CDR1 MRHNA and CDR2 SNTAGT. The ends lost 0 bases at V and 6 bases at J; junction bases unmatched: 1. This CDR3 comprises 14 residues. The CDR3 loop reads CASSDSGTGNEQFF. The CDR3 DNA is TGTGCCAGCAGTGACTCCGGGACAGGCAATGAGCAGTTCTTC.

The chain links TRBV21-1 to TRBJ1-3; the DNA was not compared with TRBD1, the D call given in the table. TRBV21-1 corresponds to a pseudogene. This CDR3 has 15 residues. This CDR3 is CASSRDSPSGNTIYF. The CDR3 DNA reads TGTGCCAGCAGCAGAGACAGTCCCTCTGGAAACACCATATATTTT.

The chain recombines TRBV9 with TRBJ2-7, with 9 nucleotides matching TRBD1. CDR1 is SGDLS, CDR2 YYNGEE, per germline. The CDR3 totals 17 residues. The J segment lost 1 base and the V segment lost 3 bases, leaving 11 bases of the junction unmatched. DNA for the CDR3: TGTGCCAGCAGCGGACAATTACAGGGGGCAGGGTCCTACGAGCAGTACTTC. It encodes CASSGQLQGAGSYEQYF.

This chain links TRBV5-6 with TRBJ2-7; 8 nucleotides align to TRBD1. This CDR3 spans 15 amino acids. V was clipped by 4 bases and J by 6 bases; unmatched bases: 12. Per the germline V gene, CDR1 is SGHDT and CDR2 is YYEEEE. CDR3: CASSPDRDRYGEQYF. In DNA form, the CDR3 reads TGTGCCAGCAGCCCGGACCGGGACAGGTATGGCGAGCAGTACTTC.

The J gene is TRBJ2-2, the V gene TRBV5-1; TRBD2 matches 10 bases. Unmatched junction bases numbered 3, after V lost 2 bases and J lost 5 bases. The CDR3 covers 15 residues. Germline CDR1 reads SGHRS; CDR2 reads YFSETQ. CDR3 sequence: CASSFQRGGTGELFF. As DNA, the CDR3 is TGCGCCAGCAGCTTCCAGCGGGGGGGAACCGGGGAGCTGTTTTTT.

The rearrangement joins TRBV6-1 to TRBJ2-5; D is ambiguous. The CDR3 has 15 residues. Looked up from germline, CDR1 is MNHNS and CDR2 is SASEGT. V dropped 7 bases and J dropped 1 base, with 16 bases sitting between them. CDR3 sequence: CASTRSRTTQETQYF. CDR3 coding DNA: TGTGCCAGCACTCGCTCACGGACGACCCAAGAGACCCAGTACTTC.

The chain joins TRBV5-1 to TRBJ2-1; perhaps TRBD1 as D (5 bases). Germline V CDR1 and CDR2: SGHRS, YFSETQ. This CDR3 has 14 amino acids. The V end was cut by 0 bases, the J end by 1 base, with 5 bases between. CDR3 protein: CASSLAGSYNEQFF. The CDR3 coding sequence is TGCGCCAGCAGCTTGGCAGGGTCCTACAATGAGCAGTTCTTC. The complete variable domain, with remaining parts taken from reference TRBV5-1 and TRBJ2-1, reads KAGVTQTPRYLIKTRGQQVTLSCSPISGHRSVSWYQQTPGQGLQFLFEYFSETQRNKGNFPGRFSGRQFSNSRSEMNVSTLELGDSALYLCASSLAGSYNEQFFGPGTRLTVL.

This clone was picked up one time. The J gene is TRBJ1-1, the V gene TRBV18, with TRBD1 as a possible D gene (6 bases). The germline V gene encodes CDR1 KGHSH and CDR2 LQKENI. Trimming shortened V by 2 bases and J by 1 base, and 8 bases separated the two germline ends. This CDR3 spans 14 amino acids. The CDR3 sequence: CASSPWDTNTEAFF. CDR3 nucleotides: TGTGCCAGCTCACCATGGGACACGAACACTGAAGCTTTCTTT. Together with reference TRBV18 and TRBJ1-1, the CDR3 gives the full variable domain: NAGVMQNPRHLVRRRGQEARLRCSPMKGHSHVYWYRQLPEEGLKFMVYLQKENIIDESGMPKERFSAEFPKEGPSILRIQQVVRGDSAAYFCASSPWDTNTEAFFGQGTRLTVV.

The rearrangement uses TRBV28 and TRBJ1-2; no reliable D call. CDR3 size: 14 residues. Trimming left V 7 bases short and J 6 bases short, with 18 bases between. CDR1 is MDHEN, CDR2 SYDVKM, per germline. The CDR3 loop is CASIQNLGKHGYTF. CDR3 bases: TGTGCCAGCATTCAAAACCTCGGCAAACATGGCTACACCTTC.

This clone was seen only once. CDR3 DNA sequence: TGTGCCAGCACCTATACTCAGCGCGACGAGCAGTACTTC. It yields the protein CASTYTQRDEQYF. V gene TRBV27 combines with J gene TRBJ2-7; D remains unclear. V was pared by 7 bases and J by 5 bases, with 15 bases between. CDR1 is MNHEY and CDR2 is SMNVEV in the germline V gene (reference sequence). CDR3 size: 13 residues.